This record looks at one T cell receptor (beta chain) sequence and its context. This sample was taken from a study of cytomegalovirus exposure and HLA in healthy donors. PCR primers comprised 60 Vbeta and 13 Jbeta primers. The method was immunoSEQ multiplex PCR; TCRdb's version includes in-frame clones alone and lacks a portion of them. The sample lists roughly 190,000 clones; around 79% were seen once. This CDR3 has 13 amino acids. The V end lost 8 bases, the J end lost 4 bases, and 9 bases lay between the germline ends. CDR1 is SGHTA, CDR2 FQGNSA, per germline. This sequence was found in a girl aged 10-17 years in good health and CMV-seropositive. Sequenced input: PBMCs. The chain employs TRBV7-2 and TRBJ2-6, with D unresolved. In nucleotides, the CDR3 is TGTGCCAGCGGCCCTCCCGGGGCCAACGTCCTGACTTTC. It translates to CASGPPGANVLTF.